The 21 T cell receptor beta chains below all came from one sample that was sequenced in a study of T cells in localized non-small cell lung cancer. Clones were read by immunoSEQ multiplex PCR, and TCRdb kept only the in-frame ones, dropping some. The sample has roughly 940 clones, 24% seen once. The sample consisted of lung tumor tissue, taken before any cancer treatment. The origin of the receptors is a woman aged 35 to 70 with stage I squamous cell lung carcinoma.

The chain's CDR3 is CASSPFAGANTGELFF. The DNA for the CDR3 is TGTGCCAGCAGCCCCTTCGCAGGGGCGAACACCGGGGAGCTGTTTTTT. The rearrangement joins TRBV11-3 to TRBJ2-2; D is perhaps TRBD1 (6 bases). The CDR3 runs to 16 residues. Germline V gives CDR1 SGHNT, CDR2 YENEEA. V was pared by 5 bases and J by 0 bases, with 13 bases between. Variable domain in full (rest from reference TRBV11-3 and TRBJ2-2): EAGVVQSPRYKIIEKKQPVAFWCNPISGHNTLYWYLQNLGQGPELLIRYENEEAVDDSQLPKDRFSAERLKGVDSTLKIQPAELGDSAVYLCASSPFAGANTGELFFGEGSRLTVL.

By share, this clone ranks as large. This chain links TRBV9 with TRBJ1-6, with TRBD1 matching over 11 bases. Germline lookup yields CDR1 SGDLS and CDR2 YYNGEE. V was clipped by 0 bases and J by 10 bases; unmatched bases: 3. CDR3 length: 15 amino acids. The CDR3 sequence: CASSVAGTGGSPLHF. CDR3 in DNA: TGTGCCAGCAGCGTAGCGGGGACAGGGGGATCACCCCTCCACTTT.

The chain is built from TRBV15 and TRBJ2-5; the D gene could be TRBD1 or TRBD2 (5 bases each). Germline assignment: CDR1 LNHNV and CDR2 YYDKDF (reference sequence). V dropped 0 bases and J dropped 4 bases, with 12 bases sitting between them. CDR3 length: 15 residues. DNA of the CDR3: TGTGCCACCAGCAGAGATCGTGGGGGTGCAGAGACCCAGTACTTC. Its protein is CATSRDRGGAETQYF.

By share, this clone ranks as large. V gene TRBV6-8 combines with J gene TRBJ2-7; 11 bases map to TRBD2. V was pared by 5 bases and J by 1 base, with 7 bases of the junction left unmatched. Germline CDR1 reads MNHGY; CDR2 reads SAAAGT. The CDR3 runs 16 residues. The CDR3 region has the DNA TGTGCCAGCAGTGCCGGGCTAGCGGGAGGTTCCTACGAGCAGTACTTC. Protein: CASSAGLAGGSYEQYF.

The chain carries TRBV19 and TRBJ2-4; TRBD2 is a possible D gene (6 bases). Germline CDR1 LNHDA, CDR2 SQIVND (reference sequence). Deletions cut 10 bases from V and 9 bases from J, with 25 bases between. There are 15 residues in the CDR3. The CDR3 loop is CATSTGDDTGTIQYF. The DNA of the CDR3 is TGTGCCACCTCGACGGGAGATGACACGGGAACCATTCAGTACTTC.

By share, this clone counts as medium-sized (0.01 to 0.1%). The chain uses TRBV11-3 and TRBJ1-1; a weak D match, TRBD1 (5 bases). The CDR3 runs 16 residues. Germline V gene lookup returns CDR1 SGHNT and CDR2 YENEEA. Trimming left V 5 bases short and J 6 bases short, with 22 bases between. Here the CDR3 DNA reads TGTGCCAGCAGCCAAGTAGGTATCTCAGGGAAGCCTGAAGCTTTCTTT. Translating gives CASSQVGISGKPEAFF.

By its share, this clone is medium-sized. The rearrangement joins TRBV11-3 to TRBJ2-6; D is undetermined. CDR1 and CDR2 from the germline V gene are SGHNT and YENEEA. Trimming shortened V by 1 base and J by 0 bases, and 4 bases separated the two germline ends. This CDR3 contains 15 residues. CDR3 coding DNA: TGTGCCAGCAGCTTAGTCCCCTCTGGGGCCAACGTCCTGACTTTC. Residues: CASSLVPSGANVLTF.

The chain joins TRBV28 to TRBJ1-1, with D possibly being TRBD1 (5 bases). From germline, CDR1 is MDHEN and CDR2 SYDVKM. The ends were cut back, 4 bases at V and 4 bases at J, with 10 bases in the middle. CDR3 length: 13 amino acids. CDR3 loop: CASSSRVATEAFF. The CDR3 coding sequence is TGTGCCAGCAGTTCCAGGGTGGCCACTGAAGCTTTCTTT.

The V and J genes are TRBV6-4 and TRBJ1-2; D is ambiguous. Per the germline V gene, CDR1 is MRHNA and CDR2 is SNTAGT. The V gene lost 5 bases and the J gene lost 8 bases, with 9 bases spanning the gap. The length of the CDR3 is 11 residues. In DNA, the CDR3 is TGTGCCAGCAGTATTGATGGAGGCTACACCTTC. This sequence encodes CASSIDGGYTF.

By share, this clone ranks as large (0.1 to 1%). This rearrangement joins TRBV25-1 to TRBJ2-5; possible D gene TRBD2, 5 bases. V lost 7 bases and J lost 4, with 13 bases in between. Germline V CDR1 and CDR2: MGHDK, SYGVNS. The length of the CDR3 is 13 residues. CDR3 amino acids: CASTNPAGETQYF. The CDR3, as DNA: TGTGCCAGCACTAACCCCGCGGGAGAGACCCAGTACTTC.

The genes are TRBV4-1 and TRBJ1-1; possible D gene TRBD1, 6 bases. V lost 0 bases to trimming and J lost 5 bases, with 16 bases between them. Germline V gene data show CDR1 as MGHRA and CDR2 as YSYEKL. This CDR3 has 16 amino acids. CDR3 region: CASSQEPSQGWTEAFF. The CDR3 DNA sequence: TGCGCCAGCAGCCAAGAACCTTCACAGGGTTGGACTGAAGCTTTCTTT.

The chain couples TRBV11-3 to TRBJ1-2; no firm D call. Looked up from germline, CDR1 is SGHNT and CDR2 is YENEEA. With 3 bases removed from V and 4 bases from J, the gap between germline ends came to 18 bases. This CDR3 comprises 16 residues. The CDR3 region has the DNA TGTGCCAGCAGCTTGGGCATGCCCCGGCGCGGCTATGGCTACACCTTC. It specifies CASSLGMPRRGYGYTF.

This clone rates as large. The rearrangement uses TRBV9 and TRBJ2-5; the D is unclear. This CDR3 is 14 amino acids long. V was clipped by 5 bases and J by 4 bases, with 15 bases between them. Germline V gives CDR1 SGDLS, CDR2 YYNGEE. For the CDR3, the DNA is TGTGCCAGCAGTGAAAAGACCGGTGGAGAGACCCAGTACTTC. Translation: CASSEKTGGETQYF.

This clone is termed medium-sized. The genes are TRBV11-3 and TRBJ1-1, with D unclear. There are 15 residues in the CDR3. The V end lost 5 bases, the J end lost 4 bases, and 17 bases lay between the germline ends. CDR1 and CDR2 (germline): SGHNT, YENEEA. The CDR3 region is CASSPGPMWGTEAFF. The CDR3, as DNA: TGTGCCAGCAGCCCGGGCCCAATGTGGGGCACTGAAGCTTTCTTT.

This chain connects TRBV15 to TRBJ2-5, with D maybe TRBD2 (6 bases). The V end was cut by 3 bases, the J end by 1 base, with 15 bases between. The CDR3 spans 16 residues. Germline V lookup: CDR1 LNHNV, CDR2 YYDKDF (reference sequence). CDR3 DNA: TGTGCCACCAGCAGGTTACGCCGACTAGTCCAAGAGACCCAGTACTTC. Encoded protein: CATSRLRRLVQETQYF. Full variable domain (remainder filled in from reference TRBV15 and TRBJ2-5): DAMVIQNPRYQVTQFGKPVTLSCSQTLNHNVMYWYQQKSSQAPKLLFHYYDKDFNNEADTPDNFQSRRPNTSFCFLDIRSPGLGDTAMYLCATSRLRRLVQETQYFGPGTRLLVL.

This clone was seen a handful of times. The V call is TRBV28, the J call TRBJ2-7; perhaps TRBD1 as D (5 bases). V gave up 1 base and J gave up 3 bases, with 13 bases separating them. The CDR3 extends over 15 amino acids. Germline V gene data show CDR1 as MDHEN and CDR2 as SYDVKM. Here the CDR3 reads CASSLYGAGYYEQYF. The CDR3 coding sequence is TGTGCCAGCAGTTTATATGGGGCAGGGTACTACGAGCAGTACTTC.

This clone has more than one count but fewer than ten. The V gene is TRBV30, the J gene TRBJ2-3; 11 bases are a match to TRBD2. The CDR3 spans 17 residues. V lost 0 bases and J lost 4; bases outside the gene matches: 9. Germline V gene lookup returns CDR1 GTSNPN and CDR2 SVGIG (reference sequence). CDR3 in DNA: TGTGCCTGGAGTGTACTGGGACTAGCGGTATTGTCAGATACGCAGTATTTT. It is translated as CAWSVLGLAVLSDTQYF.

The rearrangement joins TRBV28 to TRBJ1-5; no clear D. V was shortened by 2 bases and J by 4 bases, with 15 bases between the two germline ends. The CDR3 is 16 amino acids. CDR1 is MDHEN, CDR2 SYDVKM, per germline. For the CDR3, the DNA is TGTGCCAGCAGTTTAGGGGAGACGTGGGGAAATCAGCCCCAGCATTTT. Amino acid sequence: CASSLGETWGNQPQHF. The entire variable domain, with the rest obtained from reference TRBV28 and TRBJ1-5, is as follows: DVKVTQSSRYLVKRTGEKVFLECVQDMDHENMFWYRQDPGLGLRLIYFSYDVKMKEKGDIPEGYSVSREKKERFSLILESASTNQTSMYLCASSLGETWGNQPQHFGDGTRLSIL.

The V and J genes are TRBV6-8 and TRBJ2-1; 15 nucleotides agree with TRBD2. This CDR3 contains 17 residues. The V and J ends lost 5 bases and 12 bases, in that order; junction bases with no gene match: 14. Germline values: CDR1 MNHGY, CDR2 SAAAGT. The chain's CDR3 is CASSPVTGTSGRRTQFF. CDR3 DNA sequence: TGTGCCAGCAGTCCCGTCACCGGGACTAGCGGGAGGCGAACGCAGTTCTTC.

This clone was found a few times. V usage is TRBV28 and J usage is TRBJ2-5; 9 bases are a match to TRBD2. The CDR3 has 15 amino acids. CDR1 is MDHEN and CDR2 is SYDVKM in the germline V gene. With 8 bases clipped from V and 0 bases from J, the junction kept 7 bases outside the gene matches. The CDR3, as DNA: TGTGCCAGCCAAACAGCGGGAGGTAACCAAGAGACCCAGTACTTC. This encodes CASQTAGGNQETQYF.

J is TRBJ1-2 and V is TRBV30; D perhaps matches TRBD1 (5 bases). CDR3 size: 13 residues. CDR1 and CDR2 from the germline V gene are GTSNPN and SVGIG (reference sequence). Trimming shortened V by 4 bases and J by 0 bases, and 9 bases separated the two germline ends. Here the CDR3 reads CAWTRGANYGYTF. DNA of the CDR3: TGTGCCTGGACCCGAGGGGCTAACTATGGCTACACCTTC.